The 18 T cell receptor beta chains below were found in one sample sequenced in a study of T cells in Graves' hyperthyroidism and ophthalmopathy. Template material for amplifying TCR beta CDR3 regions consisted of RNA transcripts. The TCR CDR3 was amplified in a first-round RT-PCR using the HTBI primer set. TCRdb recomputed calls from the multiplex PCR reads with MiXCR, one row per CDR3 protein. In the table there are some 400,000 distinct CDR3 sequences, approximately 15% of which are singletons. Source material: blood. The receptors shown here come from a woman aged 60-75 years with Graves' hyperthyroidism.

This clonotype has just a few counts. This rearrangement joins TRBV5-4 to TRBJ2-2, with 10 nucleotides matching TRBD1. With 4 bases clipped from V and 7 bases from J, the junction kept 10 bases outside the gene matches. The CDR3 runs to 16 residues. Germline CDR1 and CDR2: SGHNT and YYREEE (reference sequence). CDR3 sequence (DNA): TGTGCCAGCAGCCCCTCCGGGACAGGGGACATCGGGGAGCTGTTTTTT. Its translation is CASSPSGTGDIGELFF.

This clonotype has ten or more counts. The V gene is TRBV7-8, the J gene TRBJ2-7, with 7 bases lining up with TRBD2. In germline, CDR1 is SGHVS, CDR2 FQNEAQ. CDR3 size: 15 residues. J lost 7 bases, V lost 7 bases, and 16 bases had no gene match. The CDR3 is CASTFAGLTKGEQYF. Written as DNA, the CDR3 is TGTGCCAGCACTTTCGCGGGACTAACTAAGGGGGAGCAGTACTTC.

The table lists this clonotype with many counts. This chain uses TRBV2 with TRBJ2-1, with D maybe TRBD1 (6 bases). Germline values: CDR1 SNHLY, CDR2 FYNNEI. This CDR3 spans 16 amino acids. V shed 6 bases and J shed 2 bases, with 17 bases lying between them. CDR3 DNA: TGTGCCAGCAGGTTGTCAGGGGCCCCAACCTACAATGAGCAGTTCTTC. Amino acids: CASRLSGAPTYNEQFF.

This clonotype was recorded at least ten times. The chain links TRBV4-1 to TRBJ2-7, with 7 bases identical to TRBD2. Germline V gene data show CDR1 as MGHRA and CDR2 as YSYEKL. J gave up 4 bases and V 1 base, and 7 bases lay outside the gene matches. The CDR3 has 15 residues. Written as DNA, the CDR3 is TGCGCCAGCAGCCAAGTCGGAGGGGAGGGGTACGAGCAGTACTTC. Translated: CASSQVGGEGYEQYF.

This clonotype was counted between two and nine times. This rearrangement joins TRBV2 to TRBJ1-4; D perhaps matches TRBD1 (6 bases). CDR1 is SNHLY and CDR2 is FYNNEI in the germline V gene. The CDR3 has 12 amino acids. V dropped 7 bases and J dropped 6 bases, with 9 bases sitting between them. The CDR3 spells CASTGQYEKLFF. The CDR3 DNA follows: TGTGCCAGCACCGGACAGTATGAAAAACTGTTTTTT.

Ten or more counts support this clonotype. The chain uses TRBV12-5 and TRBJ1-6; D not certain. This CDR3 has 14 residues. The V end was cut by 2 bases, the J end by 3 bases, with 5 bases between. CDR1 LGHNT and CDR2 FRNRAP come from the germline V gene. The CDR3 sequence is CASGLYSYNSPLHF. The CDR3 DNA follows: TGTGCTAGTGGTTTGTACAGCTATAATTCACCCCTCCACTTT.

This clonotype was observed many times. The J gene is TRBJ1-1, the V gene TRBV2; 7 bases line up with TRBD1. Germline lookup yields CDR1 SNHLY and CDR2 FYNNEI. Trimming took 7 bases from V and 4 from J; bases not matched to a gene: 3. There are 12 residues in the CDR3. CDR3 loop: CASIAGGTEAFF. CDR3 DNA sequence: TGTGCCAGCATTGCAGGGGGCACTGAAGCTTTCTTT.

The sample holds many counts of this clonotype. V gene TRBV12-3 or TRBV12-4 combines with J gene TRBJ2-1, with D unclear. V gave up 3 bases and J gave up 7 bases, with 7 bases separating them. The CDR3 totals 12 residues. The CDR3, as DNA: TGTGCCAGCAGTTTCCCTAGTAATGAGCAGTTCTTC. Translating it yields CASSFPSNEQFF.

There are a few counts of this clonotype. The CDR3 protein is CASSTALKTYGYTF. The CDR3 nucleotides read TGTGCCAGTAGTACAGCACTGAAAACCTATGGCTACACCTTC. The J gene is TRBJ1-2, the V gene TRBV19; D is uncertain. V gave up 4 bases and J gave up 4 bases, with 13 bases separating them. The CDR3 has 14 amino acids. The V gene's germline CDR1 is LNHDA and CDR2 SQIVND (reference sequence).

Ten or more counts support this clonotype. The chain has TRBV24-1 and TRBJ2-5; 7 nucleotides line up with TRBD2. The V segment lost 7 bases and the J segment 1 base; nucleotides outside the gene matches: 2. The CDR3 contains 13 residues. The germline gives CDR1 KGHDR, CDR2 SFDVKD. The CDR3 protein is CATRASGQETQYF. CDR3 DNA sequence: TGTGCCACCAGGGCTAGCGGCCAAGAGACCCAGTACTTC.

The chain has TRBV11-3 and TRBJ2-1, with 10 bases that match TRBD2. V was pared by 5 bases and J by 2 bases, with 3 bases of the junction left unmatched. CDR1 and CDR2 from the germline V gene are SGHNT and YENEEA. This CDR3 has 15 amino acids. In DNA, the CDR3 is TGTGCCAGCAGCCCCAGCGGGGGGGCCTACAATGAGCAGTTCTTC. Its protein is CASSPSGGAYNEQFF. The complete variable domain, with remaining parts taken from reference TRBV11-3 and TRBJ2-1, reads EAGVVQSPRYKIIEKKQPVAFWCNPISGHNTLYWYLQNLGQGPELLIRYENEEAVDDSQLPKDRFSAERLKGVDSTLKIQPAELGDSAVYLCASSPSGGAYNEQFFGPGTRLTVL.

This clonotype has at least ten counts. The V gene is TRBV2, the J gene TRBJ1-5, with TRBD1 matching 7 bases. The CDR3 length is 15 residues. V lost 6 bases to trimming and J lost 0 bases; unmatched junction nucleotides: 5. Looked up from germline, CDR1 is SNHLY and CDR2 is FYNNEI. The CDR3 coding sequence is TGTGCCAGCAGCCCGGGACAGACTAGCAATCAGCCCCAGCATTTT. This codes for CASSPGQTSNQPQHF.

This clonotype was recorded many times. The V and J genes are TRBV6-5 and TRBJ2-7; D is uncertain. Germline values: CDR1 MNHEY, CDR2 SVGAGI. The CDR3 spans 16 residues. Trimming pared 0 bases from V and 5 bases from J, leaving 17 bases between. The CDR3 nucleotides are TGTGCCAGCAGTTACTCGAACAGACCAAGGCCTAACGAGCAGTACTTC. Amino acids: CASSYSNRPRPNEQYF.

This clonotype was detected ten times or more. The rearrangement joins TRBV28 to TRBJ2-3; D unclear. V lost 3 bases and J 5 bases, leaving 6 bases between the germline ends. Per the germline V gene, CDR1 is MDHEN and CDR2 is SYDVKM. The CDR3 runs 12 residues. Here the CDR3 reads CASSFRGDTQYF. In DNA, the CDR3 is TGTGCCAGCAGTTTCAGAGGAGATACGCAGTATTTT.

The chain links TRBV6-5 to TRBJ2-1; D assignment may be TRBD1 or TRBD2 (5 bases each). Trimming removed 2 bases at V and 5 bases at J, with 16 bases between. Looked up from germline, CDR1 is MNHEY and CDR2 is SVGAGI. This CDR3 spans 16 amino acids. CDR3: CASSYLGRDLDNEQFF. The CDR3 DNA reads TGTGCCAGCAGTTACCTGGGACGGGATTTGGACAATGAGCAGTTCTTC.

Here the CDR3 reads CSVDGDGGSYEQYF. CDR3 coding DNA: TGCAGCGTTGACGGGGACGGCGGGTCCTACGAGCAGTACTTC. The J gene is TRBJ2-7, the V gene TRBV29-1, with D possibly called TRBD1 or TRBD2 (5 bases each). In germline, CDR1 is SQVTM, CDR2 ANQGSEA. This CDR3 region has 14 residues. The V end was cut by 3 bases, the J end by 1 base, with 13 bases between.

V and J are TRBV12-5 and TRBJ2-1; D remains ambiguous. Per germline, CDR1 LGHNT and CDR2 FRNRAP. The CDR3 has 14 amino acids. Trimming removed 3 bases from V and 0 bases from J, with 6 bases in between. As DNA, the CDR3 is TGTGCTAGTGGTTTTGCTAGCTCCTACAATGAGCAGTTCTTC. As protein: CASGFASSYNEQFF. The variable domain in full, with the rest retrieved from reference TRBV12-5 and TRBJ2-1, is DARVTQTPRHKVTEMGQEVTMRCQPILGHNTVFWYRQTMMQGLELLAYFRNRAPLDDSGMPKDRFSAEMPDATLATLKIQPSEPRDSAVYFCASGFASSYNEQFFGPGTRLTVL.

This clonotype occurred once. This chain joins TRBV20-1 and TRBJ2-7, with 8 bases fitting TRBD2. The end of the DNA aligns better with TRBJ2-1, so the J call may be wrong. There are 14 residues in the CDR3. Germline V gene sequence: CDR1 DFQATT, CDR2 SNEGSKA (reference sequence). CDR3 nucleotide sequence: TGCAGTGCTAGGGTTAGCGGGATTTCCTACGAGCAGTTCTTC. Amino acids: CSARVSGISYEQFF.